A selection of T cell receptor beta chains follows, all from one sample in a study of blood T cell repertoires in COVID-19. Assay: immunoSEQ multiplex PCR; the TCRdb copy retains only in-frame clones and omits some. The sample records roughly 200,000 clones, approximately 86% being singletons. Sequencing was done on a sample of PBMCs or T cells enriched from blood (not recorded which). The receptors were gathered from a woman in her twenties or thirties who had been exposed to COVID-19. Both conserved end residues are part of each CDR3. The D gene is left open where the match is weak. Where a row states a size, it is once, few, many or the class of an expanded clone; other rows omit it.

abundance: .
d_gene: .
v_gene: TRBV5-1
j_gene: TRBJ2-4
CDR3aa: CASSLGSGSPSYLAKNIQYF
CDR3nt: TGCGCCAGCAGCTTGGGGTCCGGGAGTCCCTCTTATCTAGCCAAAAACATTCAGTACTTC

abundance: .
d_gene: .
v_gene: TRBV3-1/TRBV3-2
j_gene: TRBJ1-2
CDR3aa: CASSPYDRNYGYTF
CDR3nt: TGTGCCAGCAGCCCATATGACAGGAACTATGGCTACACCTTC

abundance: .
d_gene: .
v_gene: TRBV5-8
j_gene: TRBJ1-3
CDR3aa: CASSLVDPTLDSGNTIYF
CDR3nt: TGTGCCAGCAGCTTGGTTGACCCTACCTTAGACTCGGGAAACACCATATATTTT

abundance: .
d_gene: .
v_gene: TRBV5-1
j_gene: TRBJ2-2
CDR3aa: CASSWWRVSGELFF
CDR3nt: TGCGCCAGCAGCTGGTGGAGGGTTTCCGGGGAGCTGTTTTTT

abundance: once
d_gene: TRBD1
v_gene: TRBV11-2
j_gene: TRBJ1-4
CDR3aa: CANSLGQGGSLGEKLFF
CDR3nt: TGTGCCAACAGCTTAGGACAGGGCGGTTCATTGGGTGAAAAACTGTTTTTT

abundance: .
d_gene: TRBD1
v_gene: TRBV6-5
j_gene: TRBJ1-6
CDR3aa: CASSYDRDPPNSPLHF
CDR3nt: TGTGCCAGCAGTTACGACAGGGATCCCCCAAATTCACCCCTCCACTTT

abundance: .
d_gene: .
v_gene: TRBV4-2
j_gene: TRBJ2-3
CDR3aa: CASSNRGGGTDTQYF
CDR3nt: TGTGCCAGCAGCAACCGGGGAGGAGGAACAGATACGCAGTATTTT

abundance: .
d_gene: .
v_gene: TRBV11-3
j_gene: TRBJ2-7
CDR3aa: CASSWTEAHYEQYF
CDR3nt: TGTGCCAGCAGCTGGACAGAGGCGCACTACGAGCAGTACTTC

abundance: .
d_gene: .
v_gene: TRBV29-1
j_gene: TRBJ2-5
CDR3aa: CSVEKLRGETQYF
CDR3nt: TGCAGCGTTGAAAAGTTGCGGGGAGAGACCCAGTACTTC

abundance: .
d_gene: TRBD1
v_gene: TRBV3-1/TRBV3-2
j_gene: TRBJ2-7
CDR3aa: CASSRRDRAYEQYF
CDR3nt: TGTGCCAGCAGCCGCCGGGACAGAGCCTACGAGCAGTACTTC

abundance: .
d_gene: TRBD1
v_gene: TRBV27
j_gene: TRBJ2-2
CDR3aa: CASARDRGTNTGELFF
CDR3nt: TGTGCCAGCGCCCGGGACAGGGGGACGAACACCGGGGAGCTGTTTTTT

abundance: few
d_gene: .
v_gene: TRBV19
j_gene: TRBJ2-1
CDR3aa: CASSRTTFNEQFF
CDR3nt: TGTGCCAGTAGTAGGACAACCTTCAATGAGCAGTTCTTC

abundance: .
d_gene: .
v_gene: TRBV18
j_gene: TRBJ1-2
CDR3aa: CASSPNSQSNYGYTF
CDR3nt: TGTGCCAGCTCACCTAACAGTCAATCTAACTATGGCTACACCTTC

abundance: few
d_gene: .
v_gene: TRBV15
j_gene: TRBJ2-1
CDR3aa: CATSRDRQGYTDEQFF
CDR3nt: TGTGCCACCAGCAGAGATCGCCAGGGTTATACCGATGAGCAGTTCTTC

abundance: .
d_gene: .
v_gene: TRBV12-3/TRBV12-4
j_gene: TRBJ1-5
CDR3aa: CASTENSNQPQHF
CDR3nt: TGTGCCAGCACCGAGAATAGCAATCAGCCCCAGCATTTT

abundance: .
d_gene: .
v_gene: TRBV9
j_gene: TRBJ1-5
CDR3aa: CASSVDWGGNQPQHF
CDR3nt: TGTGCCAGCAGCGTAGACTGGGGAGGGAATCAGCCCCAGCATTTT

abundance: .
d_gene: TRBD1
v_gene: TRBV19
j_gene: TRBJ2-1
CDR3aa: CASSLTGTGLDEQFF
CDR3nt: TGTGCCAGTAGCCTAACCGGGACAGGGCTTGATGAGCAGTTCTTC

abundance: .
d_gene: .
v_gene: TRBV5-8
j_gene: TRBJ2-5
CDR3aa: CASSRADRFTTQYF
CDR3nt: TGTGCCAGCAGCAGGGCGGACAGATTCACGACCCAGTACTTC